What follows are 26 T cell receptor beta chains derived from one specimen sequenced in a study of blood T cell repertoires in COVID-19. Only in-frame clones appear in the TCRdb table, and some are missing; sequencing was by immunoSEQ multiplex PCR. Of roughly 250,000 clones listed, around 87% were seen once; the top ten hold 1.6%. The sample was PBMCs or T cells enriched from blood (not recorded which). All receptors derive from a woman in her fifties or sixties who had recovered from COVID-19.

This chain connects TRBV28 to TRBJ1-5, with TRBD1 as a possible D gene (6 bases). This CDR3 comprises 15 residues. Germline lookup yields CDR1 MDHEN and CDR2 SYDVKM. V was shortened by 8 bases and J by 5 bases, with 19 bases between the two germline ends. In DNA form, the CDR3 reads TGTGCCAGCTCACCTGGGGGGGGCGCGGATCAGCCCCAGCATTTT. It yields the protein CASSPGGGADQPQHF. Full variable domain (remainder filled in from reference TRBV28 and TRBJ1-5): DVKVTQSSRYLVKRTGEKVFLECVQDMDHENMFWYRQDPGLGLRLIYFSYDVKMKEKGDIPEGYSVSREKKERFSLILESASTNQTSMYLCASSPGGGADQPQHFGDGTRLSIL.

In DNA form, the CDR3 reads TGTGCCAGTAGTTCCACCACAGGGGGCTCTGGAAACACCATATATTTT. This gives the protein CASSSTTGGSGNTIYF. This rearrangement joins TRBV19 to TRBJ1-3, with 8 bases lining up with TRBD1. With 5 bases clipped from V and 0 bases from J, the junction kept 6 bases outside the gene matches. This CDR3 region has 16 residues. The germline V gene has CDR1 LNHDA and CDR2 SQIVND (reference sequence).

This chain uses TRBV28 with TRBJ2-1, with TRBD2 matching 8 bases. This CDR3 is built from 14 residues. The V segment lost 3 bases and the J segment 7 bases; nucleotides outside the gene matches: 5. CDR1 and CDR2 (germline): MDHEN, SYDVKM. The CDR3 is CASSFGLAGNEQFF. CDR3 sequence (DNA): TGTGCCAGCAGTTTTGGACTAGCTGGTAATGAGCAGTTCTTC.

This clone has just one count. J is TRBJ2-3 and V is TRBV6-5; a weak D match, TRBD2 (6 bases). Germline assignment: CDR1 MNHEY and CDR2 SVGAGI. V gave up 4 bases and J gave up 1 base, with 12 bases separating them. This CDR3 comprises 15 residues. The CDR3: CASSWVSGGTDTQYF. CDR3 DNA: TGTGCCAGCAGTTGGGTTAGCGGAGGCACAGATACGCAGTATTTT.

The chain links TRBV2 to TRBJ2-3; D call uncertain. V was trimmed by 2 bases and J by 2 bases, leaving 5 bases between them. The germline gives CDR1 SNHLY, CDR2 FYNNEI. This CDR3 is built from 13 residues. CDR3 sequence reads: CASSESVTDTQYF. The DNA for the CDR3 is TGTGCCAGCAGTGAATCAGTCACAGATACGCAGTATTTT.

The V gene is TRBV4-1, the J gene TRBJ1-6; no clear D gene. Germline CDR1 MGHRA, CDR2 YSYEKL. The V end lost 6 bases, the J end lost 8 bases, and 8 bases lay between the germline ends. The CDR3 covers 12 residues. In DNA, the CDR3 is TGCGCCAGCAGTAGAATAGATTCACCCCTCCACTTT. The encoded protein is CASSRIDSPLHF.

A word on this clone: The same CDR3 arises from other DNA sequences in this sample as well. The chain has TRBV15 and TRBJ1-5; D gene ambiguous. Germline CDR1 is LNHNV and CDR2 is YYDKDF (reference sequence). This CDR3 is 12 amino acids long. Trimming left V 0 bases short and J 7 bases short, with 4 bases between. The CDR3 DNA sequence: TGTGCCACCAGCAGAGATCAACAGCCCCAGCATTTT. It is translated as CATSRDQQPQHF.

The rearrangement joins TRBV10-1 to TRBJ2-7; 9 nucleotides line up with TRBD1. V shed 2 bases, J shed 3 bases, and the junction held 5 bases outside the gene matches. Per germline, CDR1 WNHNN and CDR2 SYGVQD (reference sequence). This CDR3 contains 15 residues. This chain's CDR3 is CASSEERTGDYEQYF. The CDR3 coding sequence is TGCGCCAGCAGTGAGGAAAGGACAGGGGACTACGAGCAGTACTTC.

The rearrangement links TRBV6-5 to TRBJ1-2; 10 bases fit TRBD1. V gave up 10 bases and J gave up 4 bases; unmatched junction bases: 6. From germline, CDR1 is MNHEY and CDR2 SVGAGI. This CDR3 comprises 13 residues. CDR3 amino acids: CAKTGGIGYGYTF. The CDR3 DNA sequence: TGTGCCAAGACAGGGGGCATCGGCTATGGCTACACCTTC.

The chain combines TRBV24-1 with TRBJ2-7; 7 positions match TRBD1. The CDR3 is 19 amino acids. The V gene's germline CDR1 is KGHDR and CDR2 SFDVKD. Trimming at V came to 0 bases and at J to 6 bases, leaving 19 bases not matched to a gene. The CDR3 DNA sequence: TGTGCCACCAGTGATTTGCAGGTAAACAGGGGCAAAATCAGGGGCGAGCAGTACTTC. Its translation: CATSDLQVNRGKIRGEQYF.

The DNA for the CDR3 is TGTGCCACCAGTCCCGGACAGGGTCTGGGAGCTTTCTTT. This codes for CATSPGQGLGAFF. J is TRBJ1-1 and V is TRBV24-1; 8 bases agree with TRBD1. Germline CDR1 KGHDR, CDR2 SFDVKD. V dropped 6 bases and J dropped 10; count of bases not matched to a gene: 9. The CDR3 totals 13 residues.

The chain employs TRBV5-4 and TRBJ1-5, with D uncertain. V gave up 0 bases and J gave up 9 bases, with 10 bases separating them. Germline-derived CDR1 and CDR2 are SGHNT and YYREEE (reference sequence). CDR3 length: 13 amino acids. The CDR3, as DNA: TGTGCCAGCAGCTTGGAGGCAACGGGGCCCCAGCATTTT. It yields the protein CASSLEATGPQHF.

The gene calls are TRBV7-2 and TRBJ2-7; the D is unclear. Germline lookup yields CDR1 SGHTA and CDR2 FQGNSA. V shed 1 base and J shed 1 base, with 11 bases lying between them. The CDR3 is made up of 15 amino acids. The CDR3 sequence: CASSLVAPASYEQYF. DNA of the CDR3: TGTGCCAGCAGCTTAGTCGCTCCTGCGTCCTACGAGCAGTACTTC.

The chain uses TRBV29-1 and TRBJ1-1, with TRBD1 as a possible D gene (5 bases). V dropped 7 bases and J dropped 5 bases, with 14 bases sitting between them. This CDR3 is built from 12 residues. Germline V lookup: CDR1 SQVTM, CDR2 ANQGSEA. CDR3 sequence: CSAGSRGTEAFF. The CDR3 DNA follows: TGCAGCGCAGGGTCCCGAGGGACTGAAGCTTTCTTT.

The rearrangement uses TRBV11-3 and TRBJ2-2; no clear D gene. This CDR3 spans 14 amino acids. V lost 3 bases and J 2 bases, leaving 7 bases between the germline ends. Germline V lookup: CDR1 SGHNT, CDR2 YENEEA. The CDR3 region is CASSLVGNTGELFF. Here the CDR3 DNA reads TGTGCCAGCAGCTTGGTGGGCAACACCGGGGAGCTGTTTTTT.

The V and J genes are TRBV7-9 and TRBJ2-1; D not certain. CDR3 length equals 14 residues. The germline CDR1 and CDR2 sequences are SEHNR and FQNEAQ (reference sequence). Trimming left V 0 bases short and J 6 bases short, with 9 bases between. CDR3 amino acids: CASSLAASPNEQFF. The CDR3 bases are TGTGCCAGCAGCTTAGCTGCGAGCCCCAATGAGCAGTTCTTC.

The V call is TRBV6-2 or TRBV6-3, the J call TRBJ2-1; no reliable D call. This CDR3 contains 13 residues. Germline V gene data show CDR1 as MNHEY and CDR2 as SVGEGT. V lost 2 bases and J lost 5, with 7 bases in between. The CDR3 DNA reads TGTGCCAGCAGTTACGGGCCGGACAATGAGCAGTTCTTC. Translation gives CASSYGPDNEQFF.

V usage is TRBV5-1 and J usage is TRBJ1-1, with D possibly being TRBD1 (6 bases). The length of the CDR3 is 14 residues. Trimming left V 4 bases short and J 0 bases short, with 10 bases between. Germline V gene sequence: CDR1 SGHRS, CDR2 YFSETQ. CDR3 amino acids: CASSTDRMNTEAFF. The CDR3 nucleotides are TGCGCCAGCAGCACGGACAGAATGAACACTGAAGCTTTCTTT.

This clone was counted a single time. The chain uses TRBV3-1 (or the pseudogene TRBV3-2) and TRBJ1-6; D perhaps matches TRBD1 (5 bases). Germline values: CDR1 LGHDT, CDR2 YNNKEL (reference sequence). V dropped 5 bases and J dropped 8 bases, with 10 bases sitting between them. This CDR3 has 13 amino acids. The CDR3 loop reads CASSSPGDSPLHF. CDR3 nucleotides: TGTGCCAGCAGCTCCCCGGGGGATTCACCCCTCCACTTT.

This clone has more than one count but fewer than ten. The chain uses TRBV2 and TRBJ2-7; 8 bases match TRBD2. This CDR3 spans 14 amino acids. Germline V CDR1 and CDR2: SNHLY, FYNNEI. V lost 11 bases, J lost 12 bases, and 21 bases stayed unmatched. CDR3 protein: CASELAGPDNGLYF. CDR3 in DNA: TGTGCCTCCGAGTTAGCGGGACCGGACAACGGGCTGTACTTC.

The gene calls are TRBV28 and TRBJ2-3, with D hard to call. The germline V and J ends were trimmed by 2 bases and 8 bases, with 5 bases remaining between them. Looked up from germline, CDR1 is MDHEN and CDR2 is SYDVKM. The CDR3 has 11 amino acids. The CDR3, as DNA: TGTGCCAGCAGTTTAGCGTCTACGCAGTATTTT. It translates to CASSLASTQYF.

The chain carries TRBV5-1 and TRBJ1-4, with TRBD1 matching 8 bases. The CDR3 loop spans 16 amino acids. The V gene end was trimmed by 0 bases and the J gene end by 5 bases; junction bases not matched to a gene: 6. The germline CDR1 and CDR2 sequences are SGHRS and YFSETQ. The CDR3 here is CASSLGTGKWNEKLFF. Written as DNA, the CDR3 is TGCGCCAGCAGCTTGGGGACAGGGAAATGGAATGAAAAACTGTTTTTT.

V and J are TRBV2 and TRBJ2-7, with TRBD1 matching over 9 bases. Germline V gene data show CDR1 as SNHLY and CDR2 as FYNNEI. The CDR3 length is 14 residues. With V trimmed by 10 bases and J by 2 bases, 9 bases remained unmatched. The CDR3 reads CATQVDRGTYEQYF. The CDR3 DNA follows: TGTGCCACCCAGGTGGACAGGGGAACCTACGAGCAGTACTTC.

The V gene is TRBV28, the J gene TRBJ2-1, with D possibly being TRBD2 (6 bases). Germline CDR1 reads MDHEN; CDR2 reads SYDVKM. The V and J ends lost 5 bases and 9 bases respectively, with 14 bases between them. This CDR3 comprises 13 residues. The CDR3 loop is CASSITGSSEQFF. The CDR3 DNA reads TGTGCCAGCAGTATAACCGGGAGCTCTGAGCAGTTCTTC.

The rearrangement links TRBV29-1 to TRBJ1-2; TRBD1 matches at 7 bases. The CDR3 consists of 13 residues. J gave up 4 bases and V 5 bases, and 7 bases lay outside the gene matches. Per germline, CDR1 SQVTM and CDR2 ANQGSEA. CDR3 loop: CSVRSGGGYGYTF. The CDR3 DNA reads TGCAGCGTTCGGTCAGGGGGTGGCTATGGCTACACCTTC.

The chain recombines TRBV24-1 with TRBJ2-2, with D hard to call. V shed 10 bases and J shed 4 bases, with 12 bases lying between them. The CDR3 sequence is 13 residues long. CDR1 is KGHDR, CDR2 SFDVKD, per germline. DNA of the CDR3: TGTGCCACGAAACTCGATTCCACCGGGGAGCTGTTTTTT. Encoded protein: CATKLDSTGELFF.